In this sample, the clone carrying this TCR beta chain turned up many times. The sample is drawn from a study of T cell repertoires in cytomegalovirus infection. About the study: Public TCR beta signatures provided an indication of both CMV infection and a matching HLA type.

TCRdb used MiXCR to reprocess the reads, holding one entry per CDR3 protein. The repertoire includes under 200,000 distinct CDR3 sequences, roughly 9.8% of them detected once, and approximately 4.2% sits in the top ten. This CDR3 region has 14 residues. V shed 6 bases and J 5 bases; nucleotides not matched to a gene: 9. Germline V gene lookup returns CDR1 MNHEY and CDR2 SVGEGT. The specimen was PBMCs. The chain uses TRBV6-2 or TRBV6-3 and TRBJ1-1, with 7 bases fitting TRBD1. The origin of this receptor is a human donor in good health (CMV status not recorded). Some clones in this sample may be carry-over from other donors' samples. The CDR3: CASSYDRVRTEAFF. CDR3 coding DNA: TGTGCCAGCAGCTACGACAGGGTAAGAACTGAAGCTTTCTTT.